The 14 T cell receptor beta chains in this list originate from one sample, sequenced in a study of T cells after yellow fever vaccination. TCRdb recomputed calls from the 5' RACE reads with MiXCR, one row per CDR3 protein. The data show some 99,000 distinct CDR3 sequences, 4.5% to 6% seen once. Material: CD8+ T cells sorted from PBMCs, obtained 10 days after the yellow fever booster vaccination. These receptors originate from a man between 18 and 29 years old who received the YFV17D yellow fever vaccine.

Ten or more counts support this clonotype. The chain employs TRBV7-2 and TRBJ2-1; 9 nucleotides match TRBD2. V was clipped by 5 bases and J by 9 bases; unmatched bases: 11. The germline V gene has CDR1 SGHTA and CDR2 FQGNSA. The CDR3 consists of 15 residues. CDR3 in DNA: TGTGCCAGCAGCCGGGGGCGGGGGGGCATTGTTGAGCAGTTCTTC. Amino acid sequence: CASSRGRGGIVEQFF. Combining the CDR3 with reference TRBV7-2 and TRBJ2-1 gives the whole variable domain GAGVSQSPSNKVTEKGKDVELRCDPISGHTALYWYRQSLGQGLEFLIYFQGNSAPDKSGLPSDRFSAERTGGSVSTLTIQRTQQEDSAVYLCASSRGRGGIVEQFFGPGTRLTVL.

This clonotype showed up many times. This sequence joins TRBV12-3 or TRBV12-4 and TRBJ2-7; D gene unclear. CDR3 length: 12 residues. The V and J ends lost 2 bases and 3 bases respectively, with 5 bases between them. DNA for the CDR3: TGTGCCAGCAGTTTAACGGGCTACGAGCAGTACTTC. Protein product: CASSLTGYEQYF.

CDR3 DNA sequence: TGTGCCGGGACAGGGCACACCGGGGAGCTGTTTTTT. Translated: CAGTGHTGELFF. The rearrangement links TRBV30 to TRBJ2-2; TRBD1 agrees at 9 bases. The germline gives CDR1 GTSNPN, CDR2 SVGIG (reference sequence). J was trimmed by 3 bases and V by 8 bases; bases with no gene match: 1. This CDR3 has 12 residues.

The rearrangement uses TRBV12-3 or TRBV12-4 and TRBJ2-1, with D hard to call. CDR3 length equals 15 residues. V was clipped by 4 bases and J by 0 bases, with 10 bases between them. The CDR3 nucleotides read TGTGCCAGCAGTTCGGCTGAAAGCTCCTACAATGAGCAGTTCTTC. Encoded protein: CASSSAESSYNEQFF.

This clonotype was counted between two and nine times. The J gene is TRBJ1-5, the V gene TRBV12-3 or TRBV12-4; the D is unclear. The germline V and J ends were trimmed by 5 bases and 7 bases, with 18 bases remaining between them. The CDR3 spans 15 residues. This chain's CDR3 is CASSPPWVGKQPQHF. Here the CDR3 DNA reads TGTGCCAGCAGTCCCCCTTGGGTCGGAAAACAGCCCCAGCATTTT.

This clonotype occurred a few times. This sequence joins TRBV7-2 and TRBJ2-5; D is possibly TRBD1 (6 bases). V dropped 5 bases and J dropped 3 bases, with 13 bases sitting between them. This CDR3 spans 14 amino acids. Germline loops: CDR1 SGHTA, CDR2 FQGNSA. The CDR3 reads CASSQDSVEETQYF. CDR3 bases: TGTGCCAGCAGCCAGGACAGCGTAGAAGAGACCCAGTACTTC.

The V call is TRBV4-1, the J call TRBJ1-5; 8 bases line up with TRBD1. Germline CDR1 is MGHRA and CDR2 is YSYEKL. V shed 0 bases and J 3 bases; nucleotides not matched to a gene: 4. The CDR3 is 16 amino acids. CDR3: CASSQDWDRPNQPQHF. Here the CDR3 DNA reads TGCGCCAGCAGCCAAGATTGGGACAGGCCCAATCAGCCCCAGCATTTT.

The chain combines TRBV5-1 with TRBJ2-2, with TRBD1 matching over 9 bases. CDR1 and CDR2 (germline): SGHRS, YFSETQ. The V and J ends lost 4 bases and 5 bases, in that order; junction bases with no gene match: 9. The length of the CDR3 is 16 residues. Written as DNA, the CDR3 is TGCGCCAGCAGCGAAAGCGGGACAGGGAGGACCGGGGAGCTGTTTTTT. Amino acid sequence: CASSESGTGRTGELFF.

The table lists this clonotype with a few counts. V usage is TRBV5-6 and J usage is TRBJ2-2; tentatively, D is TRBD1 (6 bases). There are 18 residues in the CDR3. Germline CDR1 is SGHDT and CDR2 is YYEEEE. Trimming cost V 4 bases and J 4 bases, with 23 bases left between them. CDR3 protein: CASSLSILTGPSTGELFF. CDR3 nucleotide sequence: TGTGCCAGCAGCCTCAGCATATTGACAGGACCGTCCACCGGGGAGCTGTTTTTT.

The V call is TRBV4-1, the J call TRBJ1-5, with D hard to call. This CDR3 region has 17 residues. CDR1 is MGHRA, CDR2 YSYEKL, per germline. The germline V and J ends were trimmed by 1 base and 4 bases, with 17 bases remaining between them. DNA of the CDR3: TGCGCCAGCAGCCAAGTGGCGACCGGACTGAAAAATCAGCCCCAGCATTTT. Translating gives CASSQVATGLKNQPQHF.

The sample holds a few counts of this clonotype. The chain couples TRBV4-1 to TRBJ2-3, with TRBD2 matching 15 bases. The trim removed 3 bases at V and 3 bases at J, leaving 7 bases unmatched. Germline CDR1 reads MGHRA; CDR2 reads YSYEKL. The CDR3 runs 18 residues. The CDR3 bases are TGCGCCAGCAGCCAGAGGACTAGCGGGGGGGCCTATACAGATACGCAGTATTTT. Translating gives CASSQRTSGGAYTDTQYF.

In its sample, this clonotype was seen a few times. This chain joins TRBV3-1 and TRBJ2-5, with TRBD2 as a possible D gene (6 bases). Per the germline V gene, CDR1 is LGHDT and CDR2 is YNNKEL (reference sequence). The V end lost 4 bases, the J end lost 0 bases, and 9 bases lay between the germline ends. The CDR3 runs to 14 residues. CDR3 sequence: CASSPRGNQETQYF. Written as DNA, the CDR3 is TGTGCCAGCAGCCCCCGGGGGAACCAAGAGACCCAGTACTTC.

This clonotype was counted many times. In DNA, the CDR3 is TGTGCCAGCAGTGGGACTAGCGGGGCAGATACGCAGTATTTT. It translates to CASSGTSGADTQYF. The chain has TRBV6-4 and TRBJ2-3; TRBD2 aligns across 12 bases. Germline trimming cut 4 bases from V and 4 bases from J; bases unmatched to any gene: 0. The CDR3 totals 14 residues. CDR1 and CDR2 (germline): MRHNA, SNTAGT.

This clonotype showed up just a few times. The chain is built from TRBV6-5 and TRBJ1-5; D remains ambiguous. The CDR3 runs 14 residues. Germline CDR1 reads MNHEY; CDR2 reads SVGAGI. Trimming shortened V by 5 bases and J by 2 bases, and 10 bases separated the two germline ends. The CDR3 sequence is CASSHDGGNQPQHF. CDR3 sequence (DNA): TGTGCCAGCAGTCACGACGGGGGCAATCAGCCCCAGCATTTT.